The T cell receptor (beta chain) described here comes from a study of blood T cell repertoires in COVID-19. The CDR3 spans 14 residues. Germline CDR1 is GTSNPN and CDR2 is SVGIG (reference sequence). J was trimmed by 5 bases and V by 0 bases; bases with no gene match: 4. How the authors handled the data: Amplified reference gene primers provided the basis for estimating nucleated cell counts. Repertoires were generated with immunoSEQ multiplex PCR, while TCRdb's copy carries only in-frame clones and drops some. V, J and clone size were drawn from that table, and D and trimming were deduced from the DNA. The sample includes about 160,000 clones, roughly 93% seen only once; the top ten take roughly 4.4%.

The material sequenced was peripheral blood. The V and J genes are TRBV30 and TRBJ2-1, with 7 bases fitting TRBD2. The receptor was derived from a woman aged 50 to 60 with acute or convalescent COVID-19. The CDR3 DNA reads as TGTGCCTGGAGTGTGACTAGCCTACACAATGAGCAGTTCTTC. The encoded protein is CAWSVTSLHNEQFF.